A selection of T cell receptor beta chains follows, all from one sample in a study of breast tumors, draining lymph nodes, adjacent tissues. Using its own MiXCR run on the multiplex PCR reads, TCRdb lists one record per CDR3 protein. This table holds about 270,000 distinct CDR3 sequences, 30% found once. Sample: axillary lymph node tissue. The receptors here all came from a female donor with breast cancer. Some clones in this sample may be carry-over from other donors' samples. Each CDR3 is given without its conserved first and last residue. D genes are given only for firm matches. The listing skips clone size in some rows; elsewhere it reads once, few, many or a size class.

d_call: TRBD1
v_call: TRBV7-9
clone_size: many
cdr3_aa: ASSLGWGQGVKTQY

d_call: .
v_call: TRBV10-3
clone_size: many
cdr3_aa: AISQGDRQDTQY

d_call: TRBD2
v_call: TRBV7-9
clone_size: many
cdr3_aa: ASSPAGGPGEQY

d_call: TRBD1
v_call: TRBV3-1
clone_size: many
cdr3_aa: ASSPDRASGNTIY

d_call: TRBD1
v_call: TRBV4-1
clone_size: many
cdr3_aa: ASSVGTGLDEQF

d_call: .
v_call: TRBV9
clone_size: many
cdr3_aa: ASSVAPDTYEQY

d_call: TRBD2
v_call: TRBV5-8
clone_size: many
cdr3_aa: ASSFGSRLAGGPGELF

d_call: TRBD1
v_call: TRBV20-1
clone_size: many
cdr3_aa: SAKGGGSPQH

d_call: .
v_call: TRBV30
clone_size: many
cdr3_aa: AWRIPGQSEFPLH

d_call: TRBD1
v_call: TRBV30
clone_size: .
cdr3_aa: AWKTGTGGYNEQF

d_call: .
v_call: TRBV5-4
clone_size: .
cdr3_aa: ASSAPRARERDSPLH

d_call: .
v_call: TRBV18
clone_size: .
cdr3_aa: AGSPGTSYEQY

d_call: TRBD2
v_call: TRBV19
clone_size: many
cdr3_aa: ASRLAGEAQY

d_call: .
v_call: TRBV29-1
clone_size: many
cdr3_aa: SVGRDPNEKLF

d_call: .
v_call: TRBV4-1
clone_size: .
cdr3_aa: ASSQEPNLRRKYNEQF

d_call: .
v_call: TRBV24-1
clone_size: many
cdr3_aa: ATGEGDGWETQY

d_call: .
v_call: TRBV20-1
clone_size: .
cdr3_aa: SARDVRLNTEAF

d_call: .
v_call: TRBV6-6
clone_size: few
cdr3_aa: ASSHPGTSNEQF

d_call: .
v_call: TRBV5-6
clone_size: many
cdr3_aa: ASSFSSGDINEQF

d_call: .
v_call: TRBV2
clone_size: many
cdr3_aa: ASSRDPGSLGAQY

d_call: TRBD1
v_call: TRBV20-1
clone_size: many
cdr3_aa: SAGTGATYEQY

d_call: .
v_call: TRBV4-1
clone_size: many
cdr3_aa: ASSQEGELGTDTQY

d_call: .
v_call: TRBV7-2
clone_size: many
cdr3_aa: ASSFGGPETQY

d_call: .
v_call: TRBV3-1
clone_size: few
cdr3_aa: ASSQETVGNTIY

d_call: .
v_call: TRBV4-1
clone_size: many
cdr3_aa: ASSLTLPGELF

d_call: .
v_call: TRBV2
clone_size: .
cdr3_aa: ASQLTGWVSPLH

d_call: .
v_call: TRBV15
clone_size: many
cdr3_aa: ATSRGGPSNQPQH

d_call: .
v_call: TRBV15
clone_size: .
cdr3_aa: APSGDYNEQF

d_call: .
v_call: TRBV6-2/TRBV6-3
clone_size: few
cdr3_aa: ASSSMAGYDNEQF

d_call: TRBD2
v_call: TRBV2
clone_size: .
cdr3_aa: ASSLAGAYTGELF

d_call: TRBD2
v_call: TRBV27
clone_size: few
cdr3_aa: ASSTTSGRKGNYEQY

d_call: TRBD2
v_call: TRBV7-3
clone_size: many
cdr3_aa: ASSRGLAETDTQY

d_call: .
v_call: TRBV11-2
clone_size: .
cdr3_aa: ASSFTGRSYNELF

d_call: .
v_call: TRBV20-1
clone_size: many
cdr3_aa: SARDVSRSTDTQY

d_call: TRBD1
v_call: TRBV7-9
clone_size: many
cdr3_aa: ASSLPGGYEQY

d_call: .
v_call: TRBV5-1
clone_size: many
cdr3_aa: ASSLDGGYHPY

d_call: .
v_call: TRBV5-8
clone_size: many
cdr3_aa: ASSPEGTGLF

d_call: .
v_call: TRBV7-9
clone_size: many
cdr3_aa: ASSPTLYQETQY

d_call: TRBD2
v_call: TRBV2
clone_size: many
cdr3_aa: ASRVGASGRKNTGELF

d_call: TRBD1
v_call: TRBV2
clone_size: many
cdr3_aa: ASIEGVGQEYGYA

d_call: .
v_call: TRBV12-3/TRBV12-4
clone_size: many
cdr3_aa: ASSLVEGYCSNANEKLF

d_call: .
v_call: TRBV20-1
clone_size: many
cdr3_aa: SARERRGTQDEQF

d_call: .
v_call: TRBV7-9
clone_size: many
cdr3_aa: ASSLGQPTEAF

d_call: .
v_call: TRBV7-2
clone_size: .
cdr3_aa: ASSLDLGGGRGCT

d_call: TRBD2
v_call: TRBV7-9
clone_size: many
cdr3_aa: ASSLGPGLADTDTQY

d_call: .
v_call: TRBV20-1
clone_size: .
cdr3_aa: GARSTNYGST

d_call: .
v_call: TRBV12-3/TRBV12-4
clone_size: many
cdr3_aa: ASSFGGGSPLH